One and the same sample provided the 8 T cell receptor beta chains below, sequenced in a study of blood T cell repertoires in COVID-19. Sequencing used immunoSEQ multiplex PCR; TCRdb keeps in-frame clones, though not all of them. The data show some 83,000 clones, with approximately 75% seen just once and approximately 15% held by the top ten. The sample comprised peripheral blood. The origin of the receptors is a woman of 80 years or more with acute or convalescent COVID-19.

The J gene is TRBJ1-5, the V gene TRBV18; a weak D match, TRBD1 (6 bases). Germline CDR1 KGHSH, CDR2 LQKENI. V lost 2 bases and J lost 2, with 22 bases in between. The length of the CDR3 is 19 residues. The CDR3 is CASSPTHVAGAGGNQPQHF. The CDR3 DNA sequence: TGTGCCAGCTCACCAACTCATGTGGCAGGGGCCGGAGGCAATCAGCCCCAGCATTTT.

This clone is a singleton in its sample. The chain links TRBV7-3 to TRBJ2-5; 10 bases are shared with TRBD2. Per the germline V gene, CDR1 is SGHTA and CDR2 is FQGTGA. V shed 4 bases, J shed 5 bases, and the junction held 4 bases outside the gene matches. This CDR3 region has 14 residues. The chain's CDR3 is CASSSGTSVETQYF. The CDR3 DNA sequence: TGTGCCAGCAGCTCAGGGACTAGCGTCGAGACCCAGTACTTC.

Points on this clone: The same CDR3 also results from other DNA sequences found in this sample. This chain connects TRBV7-2 to TRBJ1-2, with 10 bases fitting TRBD1. The trim removed 5 bases at V and 8 bases at J, leaving 8 bases unmatched. Germline V lookup: CDR1 SGHTA, CDR2 FQGNSA. The CDR3 is made up of 14 amino acids. CDR3 protein: CASSPPWDRGGYTF. DNA for the CDR3: TGTGCCAGCAGCCCCCCCTGGGACAGGGGAGGCTACACCTTC.

This chain links TRBV3-1 (or the pseudogene TRBV3-2) with TRBJ1-5; D possibly corresponds to TRBD1 (5 bases). The CDR3 is made up of 15 amino acids. The ends were cut back, 4 bases at V and 0 bases at J, with 10 bases in the middle. Germline-derived CDR1 and CDR2 are LGHDT and YNNKEL (reference sequence). CDR3 region: CASSPDSYSNQPQHF. Here the CDR3 DNA reads TGTGCCAGCAGCCCTGACAGTTATAGCAATCAGCCCCAGCATTTT.

The chain recombines TRBV7-2 with TRBJ1-1, with unresolved D. This CDR3 is built from 14 residues. Looked up from germline, CDR1 is SGHTA and CDR2 is FQGNSA. The V gene lost 5 bases and the J gene lost 1 base, with 11 bases spanning the gap. The CDR3 reads CASSPWTANTEAFF. CDR3 in DNA: TGTGCCAGCAGCCCCTGGACTGCGAACACTGAAGCTTTCTTT.

This clone occurred once. The rearrangement joins TRBV11-2 to TRBJ1-1, with 9 positions matching TRBD1. This CDR3 is built from 15 residues. Trimming removed 7 bases from V and 7 bases from J; junction bases left unmatched: 13. The germline gives CDR1 SGHAT, CDR2 FQNNGV. CDR3 sequence (DNA): TGTGCCAGCACCCCAGGGGTGGGGGGACAGGGTGAAGCTTTCTTT. It encodes CASTPGVGGQGEAFF.

The V and J genes are TRBV10-3 and TRBJ1-5; no clear D gene. The CDR3 contains 13 residues. Germline assignment: CDR1 ENHRY and CDR2 SYGVKD. The V end lost 3 bases, the J end lost 7 bases, and 10 bases lay between the germline ends. Here the CDR3 DNA reads TGTGCCATCAGTGAACGGGATGAGCAGCCCCAGCATTTT. Translated, it gives CAISERDEQPQHF.

V is TRBV5-6 and J is TRBJ2-6; D is unclear. CDR3 size: 15 residues. Trimming took 4 bases from V and 2 from J, leaving 10 bases between them. CDR1 is SGHDT, CDR2 YYEEEE, per germline. The DNA of the CDR3 is TGTGCCAGCAGCCTCCTAAGCCCTGGGGCCAACGTCCTGACTTTC. It translates to CASSLLSPGANVLTF.